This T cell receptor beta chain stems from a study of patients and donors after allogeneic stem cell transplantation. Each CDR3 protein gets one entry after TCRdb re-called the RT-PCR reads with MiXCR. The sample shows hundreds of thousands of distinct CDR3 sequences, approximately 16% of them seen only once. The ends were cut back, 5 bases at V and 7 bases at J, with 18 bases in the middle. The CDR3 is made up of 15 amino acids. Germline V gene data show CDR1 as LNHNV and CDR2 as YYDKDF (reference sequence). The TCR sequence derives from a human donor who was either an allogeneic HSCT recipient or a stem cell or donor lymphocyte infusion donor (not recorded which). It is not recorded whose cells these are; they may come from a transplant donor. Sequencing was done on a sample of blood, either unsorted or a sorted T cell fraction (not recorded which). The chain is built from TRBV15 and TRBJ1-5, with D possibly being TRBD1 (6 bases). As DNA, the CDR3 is TGTGCCACCAGCCGAAAGAGGTTACAGGGACAGCCCCAGCATTTT. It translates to CATSRKRLQGQPQHF.